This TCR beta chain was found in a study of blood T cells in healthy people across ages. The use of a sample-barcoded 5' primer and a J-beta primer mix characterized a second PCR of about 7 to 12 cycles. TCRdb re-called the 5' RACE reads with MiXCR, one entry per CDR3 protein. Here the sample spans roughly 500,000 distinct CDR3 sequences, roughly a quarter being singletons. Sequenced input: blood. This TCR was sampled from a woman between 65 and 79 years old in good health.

Written as DNA, the CDR3 is TGTGCCAGTAGTATGGAGAGCACAATTAACTATGGCTACACCTTC. It encodes CASSMESTINYGYTF. V is TRBV19 and J is TRBJ1-2; D not resolved. This CDR3 region has 15 residues. From germline, CDR1 is LNHDA and CDR2 SQIVND (reference sequence). The V end lost 3 bases, the J end lost 1 base, and 12 bases lay between the germline ends.